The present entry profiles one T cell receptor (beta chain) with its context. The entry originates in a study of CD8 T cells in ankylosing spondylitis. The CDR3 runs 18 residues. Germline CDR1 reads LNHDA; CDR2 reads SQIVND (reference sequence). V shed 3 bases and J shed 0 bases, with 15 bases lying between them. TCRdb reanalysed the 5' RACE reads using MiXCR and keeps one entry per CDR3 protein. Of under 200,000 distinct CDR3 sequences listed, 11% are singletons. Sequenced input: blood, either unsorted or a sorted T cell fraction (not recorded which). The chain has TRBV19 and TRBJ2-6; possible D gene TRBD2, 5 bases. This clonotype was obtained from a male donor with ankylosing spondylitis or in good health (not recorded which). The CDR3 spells CASSIIWTGSSGANVLTF. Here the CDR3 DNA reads TGTGCCAGTAGTATTATATGGACTGGGAGCTCTGGGGCCAACGTCCTGACTTTC. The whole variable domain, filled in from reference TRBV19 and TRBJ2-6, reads DGGITQSPKYLFRKEGQNVTLSCEQNLNHDAMYWYRQDPGQGLRLIYYSQIVNDFQKGDIAEGYSVSREKKESFPLTVTSAQKNPTAFYLCASSIIWTGSSGANVLTFGAGSRLTVL.